The 12 T cell receptor beta chains presented below share a single source sample, sequenced in a study of blood T cells in healthy people across ages. A J-beta primer mix and a sample-barcoded 5' primer were used in a second PCR of about 7 to 12 cycles. Each CDR3 protein is one row after TCRdb ran MiXCR on the 5' RACE reads. The repertoire holds roughly 500,000 distinct CDR3 sequences, with about 26% as singletons. The source material was blood. The receptors stem from a woman in her seventies in good health.

Notes on this clonotype: Relative to the germline gene, one junction end is altered; a read error may explain this. The V and J genes are TRBV6-6 and TRBJ1-2; TRBD1 might be the D (5 bases). Per the germline V gene, CDR1 is MNHNY and CDR2 is SVGAGI (reference sequence). This CDR3 is built from 13 residues. The DNA for the CDR3 is TGCGCCAGCAGTAATCGGGGCGAGGAGGGCTACACCTTC. Protein: CASSNRGEEGYTF.

A few counts support this clonotype. The rearrangement joins TRBV11-2 to TRBJ2-5; D not resolved. The J call may be incorrect, as the DNA end agrees better with TRBJ2-1. The V gene's germline CDR1 is SGHAT and CDR2 FQNNGV. This CDR3 contains 14 residues. CDR3 residues: CASSPFPLKDEQFF. In DNA, the CDR3 is TGTGCCAGCAGCCCTTTTCCCCTTAAAGATGAGCAGTTCTTC.

The V call is TRBV20-1, the J call TRBJ2-5; D possibly uses TRBD1 or TRBD2 (5 bases each). CDR3 length: 12 residues. Germline-derived CDR1 and CDR2 are DFQATT and SNEGSKA (reference sequence). Trimming removed 7 bases from V and 13 bases from J, with 22 bases in between. In DNA, the CDR3 is TGCAGTGTTAGCCAGGGACCCTACGAGCGGTACTTC. It codes for CSVSQGPYERYF.

This clonotype was observed a handful of times. DNA for the CDR3: TGTGCCATCAGTGAAGTGGGACAGGGTAAAACTGAAGCTTTCTTT. Protein: CAISEVGQGKTEAFF. V is TRBV10-3 and J is TRBJ1-1, with 9 positions matching TRBD1. After removal of 3 bases from V and 5 bases from J, the junction contained 7 bases not matched to a gene. The CDR3 is made up of 15 amino acids. Germline assignment: CDR1 ENHRY and CDR2 SYGVKD.

Worth noting for this clonotype: Compared with germline, one end of the junction differs, possibly owing to a read error. This rearrangement joins TRBV4-3 to TRBJ2-2; unclear D gene. This CDR3 spans 16 amino acids. CDR1 is LGHNA and CDR2 is YSLEER in the germline V gene. CDR3 DNA sequence: TGCGGCAGCAGCCAAGACTTATTTGAGAACACCGGGGAGCTGTTTTTT. This gives the protein CGSSQDLFENTGELFF.

V is TRBV6-2 or TRBV6-3 and J is TRBJ2-5, with TRBD1 identical over 8 bases. The CDR3 has 13 amino acids. Germline CDR1 and CDR2: MNHEY and SVGEGT. Losses at the gene ends were 5 bases for V and 4 bases for J; bases not matched to a gene: 3. CDR3 sequence reads: CASSHDRGETQYF. CDR3 in DNA: TGTGCCAGCAGTCACGACAGGGGAGAGACCCAGTACTTC.

The chain uses TRBV20-1 and TRBJ2-2; D is unresolved. From germline, CDR1 is DFQATT and CDR2 SNEGSKA (reference sequence). The V end was cut by 0 bases, the J end by 5 bases, with 13 bases between. The CDR3 is 15 residues long. For the CDR3, the DNA is TGCAGTGCTAGAGAAAGGGTAATTGGGACCGGGGAGCTGTTTTTT. Translation: CSARERVIGTGELFF.

The V gene is TRBV7-3, the J gene TRBJ2-3, with D possibly being TRBD1 or TRBD2 (6 bases each). The CDR3 sequence is 15 residues long. Germline CDR1 reads SGHTA; CDR2 reads FQGTGA. Trimming pared 6 bases from V and 3 bases from J, leaving 16 bases between. The CDR3 DNA follows: TGTGCCAGCAGGTTGGACGGGGGCCGGACAGATACGCAGTATTTT. This encodes CASRLDGGRTDTQYF.

The rearrangement uses TRBV27 and TRBJ1-1; no clear D gene. CDR1 is MNHEY and CDR2 is SMNVEV in the germline V gene (reference sequence). CDR3 length: 14 amino acids. V shed 0 bases and J shed 4 bases, with 9 bases lying between them. CDR3 region: CASSLSRGFTEAFF. The CDR3 DNA reads TGTGCCAGCAGTTTATCTAGAGGATTCACTGAAGCTTTCTTT.

This chain uses TRBV18 with TRBJ2-3; the match to TRBD2 covers 9 bases. Germline assignment: CDR1 KGHSH and CDR2 LQKENI. This CDR3 contains 15 residues. V shed 4 bases and J 4 bases; nucleotides not matched to a gene: 6. CDR3 bases: TGTGCCAGCTCACGTAGCGGGGGTAAAGCAGATACGCAGTATTTT. It specifies CASSRSGGKADTQYF.

This clonotype was found once. A read error is possible here, since a much larger clone lies one base away. The rearrangement uses TRBV6-1 and TRBJ1-3; 7 bases are a match to TRBD1. The CDR3 consists of 18 residues. Germline CDR1 and CDR2: MNHNS and SASEGT. Trimming took 6 bases from V and 3 from J; bases not matched to a gene: 17. CDR3 nucleotide sequence: TGTGCCAGCAGACCCTGGGACAGCTTAGCGAGTGGTGGAAACACCATATATTTT. Translated: CASRPWDSLASGGNTIYF.

The chain is built from TRBV4-2 and TRBJ2-3; tentative D call: TRBD2 (7 bases). The germline V gene has CDR1 LGHNA and CDR2 YNFKEQ. V was pared by 0 bases and J by 9 bases, with 19 bases between. The CDR3 loop spans 16 amino acids. For the CDR3, the DNA is TGTGCCAGCAGCCAAGATCGGGCGGGGGCGCGGGACACGCAGTATTTT. Translating gives CASSQDRAGARDTQYF.